One and the same sample provided the 25 T cell receptor beta chains below, sequenced in a study of beta chain features in type 1 diabetes. The study reverse transcribed the entire isolated RNA, so it sequenced expressed TCRB transcripts. Sequencing was performed with immunoSEQ multiplex PCR; in TCRdb, only in-frame clones are kept and a portion is missing. The profile shows 400,000 to 600,000 clones, approximately 28% of them singletons. Sequences were obtained from naive CD4+ T cells from blood. The receptors stem from a man aged 18-30 years in good health.

CDR3 sequence (DNA): TGTGCCTGGAGTGTACTCTACACTGAAGCTTTCTTT. This codes for CAWSVLYTEAFF. The V and J genes are TRBV30 and TRBJ1-1; no definite D call. V was trimmed by 0 bases and J by 3 bases, leaving 5 bases between them. Germline loops: CDR1 GTSNPN, CDR2 SVGIG (reference sequence). CDR3 length: 12 amino acids.

The CDR3 sequence: CATSRVATGVYEQYF. CDR3 sequence (DNA): TGTGCCACCAGCAGAGTTGCGACAGGCGTCTACGAGCAGTACTTC. The V gene is TRBV15, the J gene TRBJ2-7, with a possible D match to TRBD1 (6 bases). Trimming removed 1 base from V and 3 bases from J, with 13 bases in between. CDR1 and CDR2 from the germline V gene are LNHNV and YYDKDF (reference sequence). The CDR3 has 15 amino acids.

This clone appeared a few times. The chain joins TRBV7-2 to TRBJ2-1; no clear D gene. The CDR3 runs 16 residues. The germline V and J ends were trimmed by 5 bases and 0 bases, with 14 bases remaining between them. From germline, CDR1 is SGHTA and CDR2 FQGNSA. CDR3 sequence: CASSPRLLLSYNEQFF. The CDR3 DNA is TGTGCCAGCAGCCCGAGACTTCTTCTCTCCTACAATGAGCAGTTCTTC.

The genes are TRBV2 and TRBJ2-5; 11 bases align to TRBD2. J was trimmed by 6 bases and V by 3 bases; bases with no gene match: 9. CDR1 is SNHLY, CDR2 FYNNEI, per germline. This CDR3 spans 16 amino acids. CDR3 in DNA: TGTGCCAGCAGTGAGGCTAGCGGGAGGAAGGCACAGACCCAGTACTTC. This sequence encodes CASSEASGRKAQTQYF. Full variable domain (rest looked up from reference TRBV2 and TRBJ2-5): EPEVTQTPSHQVTQMGQEVILRCVPISNHLYFYWYRQILGQKVEFLVSFYNNEISEKSEIFDDQFSVERPDGSNFTLKIRSTKLEDSAMYFCASSEASGRKAQTQYFGPGTRLLVL.

There are a few counts of this clone. The chain recombines TRBV5-1 with TRBJ2-3, with D perhaps TRBD1 (6 bases). V was pared by 2 bases and J by 1 base, with 14 bases between. This CDR3 has 16 residues. Germline V gene lookup returns CDR1 SGHRS and CDR2 YFSETQ. This CDR3 reads CASSFGQRRGTDTQYF. The CDR3 nucleotides read TGCGCCAGCAGCTTTGGACAGCGAAGGGGCACAGATACGCAGTATTTT.

In its sample, this clone was seen a few times. Distinct nucleotide sequences in the sample also encode this CDR3. The CDR3: CSVRGADTQYF. CDR3 bases: TGCAGCGTCAGGGGGGCAGATACGCAGTATTTT. The chain is built from TRBV29-1 and TRBJ2-3; a possible D gene is TRBD1 (7 bases). V gave up 6 bases and J gave up 4 bases, with 8 bases separating them. The CDR3 length is 11 residues. CDR1 SQVTM and CDR2 ANQGSEA come from the germline V gene.

The rearrangement links TRBV10-3 to TRBJ2-6, with TRBD1 identical over 8 bases. Germline CDR1 ENHRY, CDR2 SYGVKD. The CDR3 spans 17 residues. The junction had 7 bases not matched to a gene; V was cut back by 6 bases and J by 0 bases. The DNA for the CDR3 is TGTGCCATCAGGCCCGGGACAGGAGTCTCTGGGGCCAACGTCCTGACTTTC. Protein product: CAIRPGTGVSGANVLTF.

The rearrangement links TRBV7-6 to TRBJ2-7; TRBD2 is a possible D gene (5 bases). Trimming took off 6 bases at V and 4 bases at J, with 19 bases between the two ends. This CDR3 has 15 amino acids. Germline loops: CDR1 SGHVS, CDR2 FNYEAQ. This chain's CDR3 is CASRARTDLAYEQYF. CDR3 DNA sequence: TGTGCCAGCAGGGCGAGGACGGATTTAGCGTACGAGCAGTACTTC.

This clone occurred a few times. The chain carries TRBV7-9 and TRBJ2-7, with 9 bases matching TRBD1. The CDR3 consists of 13 residues. Germline trimming cut 4 bases from V and 5 bases from J; bases unmatched to any gene: 3. Germline loops: CDR1 SEHNR, CDR2 FQNEAQ (reference sequence). DNA of the CDR3: TGTGCCAGCAGCTCATGGACAGGGGACGAGCAGTACTTC. It specifies CASSSWTGDEQYF.

This chain links TRBV10-3 with TRBJ2-7; TRBD1 matches at 7 bases. The junction had 13 bases not matched to a gene; V was cut back by 6 bases and J by 2 bases. Germline V lookup: CDR1 ENHRY, CDR2 SYGVKD. This CDR3 comprises 16 residues. CDR3 in amino acids: CAISDTGTASPYEQYF. DNA of the CDR3: TGTGCCATCAGCGATACCGGGACAGCGAGTCCCTACGAGCAGTACTTC.

The chain combines TRBV28 with TRBJ2-7; no reliable D call. The CDR3 runs 13 residues. Germline V gene lookup returns CDR1 MDHEN and CDR2 SYDVKM. V dropped 2 bases and J dropped 2 bases, with 7 bases sitting between them. The CDR3 sequence is CASSLTATYEQYF. The CDR3 DNA is TGTGCCAGCAGTTTAACGGCGACCTACGAGCAGTACTTC.

The rearrangement links TRBV7-6 to TRBJ2-7; D remains unclear. This CDR3 is 15 amino acids long. Trimming left V 1 base short and J 7 bases short, with 17 bases between. Germline values: CDR1 SGHVS, CDR2 FNYEAQ. The CDR3 region is CASSLDEASLREQYF. CDR3 in DNA: TGTGCCAGCAGCTTAGACGAGGCCTCACTCCGGGAGCAGTACTTC. The full variable domain, with the rest looked up from reference TRBV7-6 and TRBJ2-7, is GAGVSQSPRYKVTKRGQDVALRCDPISGHVSLYWYRQALGQGPEFLTYFNYEAQQDKSGLPNDRFSAERPEGSISTLTIQRTEQRDSAMYRCASSLDEASLREQYFGPGTRLTVT.

The chain couples TRBV19 to TRBJ2-6; tentative D call: TRBD1 (6 bases). V was trimmed by 5 bases and J by 0 bases, leaving 11 bases between them. The CDR3 spans 16 residues. CDR1 is LNHDA and CDR2 is SQIVND in the germline V gene (reference sequence). CDR3 sequence reads: CASSRQADSGANVLTF. The CDR3 nucleotides are TGTGCCAGTAGTCGACAGGCTGACTCTGGGGCCAACGTCCTGACTTTC.

DNA of the CDR3: TGTGCCTTCACGACAATGGCTAGCACAGATACGCAGTATTTT. It yields the protein CAFTTMASTDTQYF. This rearrangement joins TRBV30 to TRBJ2-3; the D is unclear. This CDR3 contains 14 residues. The V gene's germline CDR1 is GTSNPN and CDR2 SVGIG (reference sequence). V was trimmed by 7 bases and J by 0 bases, leaving 14 bases between them. Combining the CDR3 with reference TRBV30 and TRBJ2-3 gives the whole variable domain SQTIHQWPATLVQPVGSPLSLECTVEGTSNPNLYWYRQAAGRGLQLLFYSVGIGQISSEVPQNLSASRPQDRQFILSSKKLLLSDSGFYLCAFTTMASTDTQYFGPGTRLTVL.

This clone was found once. This chain links TRBV2 with TRBJ2-2, with D unresolved. There are 14 residues in the CDR3. Between the trimmed V and J ends, which lost 6 bases and 4 bases, there was a span of 12 bases. Germline V lookup: CDR1 SNHLY, CDR2 FYNNEI. The CDR3 loop is CASSRAGVTGELFF. CDR3 nucleotides: TGTGCCAGCAGCCGAGCCGGTGTCACCGGGGAGCTGTTTTTT.

Only a few counts were recorded for this clone. Other DNA sequences in the same sample also yield this CDR3. The V and J genes are TRBV4-2 and TRBJ2-1; 8 bases line up with TRBD2. The ends lost 0 bases at V and 0 bases at J; junction bases unmatched: 4. CDR1 and CDR2 from the germline V gene are LGHNA and YNFKEQ. The CDR3 is made up of 17 amino acids. The CDR3 loop reads CASSQEPGGSSYNEQFF. CDR3 DNA sequence: TGTGCCAGCAGCCAAGAACCGGGAGGGAGCTCCTACAATGAGCAGTTCTTC.

The chain couples TRBV9 to TRBJ2-3; TRBD2 matches at 10 bases. CDR1 SGDLS and CDR2 YYNGEE come from the germline V gene. This CDR3 spans 14 amino acids. V was clipped by 2 bases and J by 3 bases; unmatched bases: 0. CDR3 region: CASSVTSGTDTQYF. CDR3 nucleotides: TGTGCCAGCAGCGTGACTAGCGGGACAGATACGCAGTATTTT.

The chain links TRBV29-1 to TRBJ1-1; 8 bases are a match to TRBD1. The CDR3 has 13 residues. Germline values: CDR1 SQVTM, CDR2 ANQGSEA. The ends lost 4 bases at V and 6 bases at J; junction bases unmatched: 7. CDR3 in DNA: TGCAGCGTTGGCAGGGGGCTTCTCGCTGAAGCTTTCTTT. Amino acid sequence: CSVGRGLLAEAFF.

This clone was observed a few times. This rearrangement joins TRBV29-1 to TRBJ1-2; D possibly corresponds to TRBD1 (5 bases). Germline assignment: CDR1 SQVTM and CDR2 ANQGSEA. CDR3 length: 13 residues. V was shortened by 6 bases and J by 8 bases, with 19 bases between the two germline ends. Written as DNA, the CDR3 is TGCAGCGTCCGAGGGACGGCTCTGGGCGGCTACACCTTC. It specifies CSVRGTALGGYTF.

In its sample, this clone was seen once. The gene calls are TRBV9 and TRBJ2-3; 12 nucleotides line up with TRBD2. The CDR3 extends over 19 amino acids. V lost 4 bases, J lost 0 bases, and 12 bases stayed unmatched. Germline values: CDR1 SGDLS, CDR2 YYNGEE. In DNA, the CDR3 is TGTGCCAGCAGCCCCCCCGGGACTAGCGGGCGAACGAGCACAGATACGCAGTATTTT. It is translated as CASSPPGTSGRTSTDTQYF.

The chain couples TRBV4-3 to TRBJ1-4; a possible D gene is TRBD1 (5 bases). CDR3 length equals 18 residues. V dropped 4 bases and J dropped 0 bases, with 18 bases sitting between them. The germline CDR1 and CDR2 sequences are LGHNA and YSLEER. The CDR3 spells CASSPQIRDPSTNEKLFF. DNA for the CDR3: TGCGCCAGCAGCCCTCAAATCAGGGACCCTTCAACTAATGAAAAACTGTTTTTT.

A remark on this clone: The identical CDR3 is also encoded by other nucleotide sequences in the sample. The chain employs TRBV29-1 and TRBJ2-7, with 10 bases that match TRBD1. Trimming removed 3 bases from V and 4 bases from J; junction bases left unmatched: 0. The CDR3 has 12 amino acids. In germline, CDR1 is SQVTM, CDR2 ANQGSEA. The CDR3: CSVEDRGYEQYF. The DNA for the CDR3 is TGCAGCGTTGAGGACAGGGGGTACGAGCAGTACTTC.

This sequence joins TRBV29-1 and TRBJ2-1, with D tentatively TRBD1 or TRBD2 (7 bases each). The V gene lost 3 bases and the J gene lost 3 bases, with 9 bases spanning the gap. The length of the CDR3 is 13 residues. The germline V gene encodes CDR1 SQVTM and CDR2 ANQGSEA. CDR3 protein: CSVDRGGYNEQFF. DNA of the CDR3: TGCAGCGTTGACAGGGGGGGCTACAATGAGCAGTTCTTC.

This clone was observed a handful of times. This chain uses TRBV25-1 with TRBJ2-3, with 7 bases matching TRBD1. Germline V CDR1 and CDR2: MGHDK, SYGVNS. After removal of 6 bases from V and 2 bases from J, the junction contained 8 bases not matched to a gene. There are 15 residues in the CDR3. The CDR3 reads CASRETGDYTDTQYF. For the CDR3, the DNA is TGTGCCAGCAGGGAAACAGGGGATTACACAGATACGCAGTATTTT.

This rearrangement joins TRBV27 to TRBJ2-7; D may be TRBD1 (5 bases). V was trimmed by 3 bases and J by 7 bases, leaving 13 bases between them. The CDR3 totals 13 residues. The germline CDR1 and CDR2 sequences are MNHEY and SMNVEV (reference sequence). The CDR3 region is CASSFVQGGEQYF. Written as DNA, the CDR3 is TGTGCCAGCAGTTTTGTGCAGGGCGGTGAGCAGTACTTC.